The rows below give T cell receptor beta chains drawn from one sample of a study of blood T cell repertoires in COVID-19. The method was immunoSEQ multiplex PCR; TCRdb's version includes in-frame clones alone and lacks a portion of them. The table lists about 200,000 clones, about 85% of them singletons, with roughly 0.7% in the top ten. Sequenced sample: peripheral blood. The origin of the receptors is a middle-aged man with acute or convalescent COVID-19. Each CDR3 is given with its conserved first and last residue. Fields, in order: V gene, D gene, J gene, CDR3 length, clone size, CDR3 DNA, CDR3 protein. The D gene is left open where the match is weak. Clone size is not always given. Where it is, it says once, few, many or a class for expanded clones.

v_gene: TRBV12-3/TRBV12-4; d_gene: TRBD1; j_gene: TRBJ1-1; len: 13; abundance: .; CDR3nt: TGTGCCAGCAGCTACAGGGGAGGCACTGAAGCTTTCTTT; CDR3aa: CASSYRGGTEAFF
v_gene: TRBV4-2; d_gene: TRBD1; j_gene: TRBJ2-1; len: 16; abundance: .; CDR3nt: TGTGCCAGCAGCCAAGTTTCGGGACAGGGTAGCGATGAGCAGTTCTTC; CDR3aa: CASSQVSGQGSDEQFF
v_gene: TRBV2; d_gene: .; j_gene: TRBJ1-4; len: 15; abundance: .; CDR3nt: TGTGCCAGCAGTAACCAGGGTGGGCTCGGAGAAAAACTGTTTTTT; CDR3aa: CASSNQGGLGEKLFF
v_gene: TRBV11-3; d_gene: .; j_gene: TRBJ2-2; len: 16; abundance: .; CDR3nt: TGTGCCAGCAGCTTAGGGACAGCCTCGAACACCGGGGAGCTGTTTTTT; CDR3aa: CASSLGTASNTGELFF
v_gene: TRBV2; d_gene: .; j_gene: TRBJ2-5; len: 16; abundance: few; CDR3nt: TGTGCCAGCAGTGAAGACAGGGGGGGTCGTCGGGGGACCCAGTACTTC; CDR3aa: CASSEDRGGRRGTQYF
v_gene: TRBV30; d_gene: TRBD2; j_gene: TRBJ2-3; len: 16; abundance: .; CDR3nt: TGTGCCTGGAGCCTAGCGGGAGCGAGGAGGACAGATACGCAGTATTTT; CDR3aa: CAWSLAGARRTDTQYF
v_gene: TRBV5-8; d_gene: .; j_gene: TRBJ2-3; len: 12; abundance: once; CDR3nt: TGTGCCAGCAGCCGGTCCCAGGGCTCACAGTATTTT; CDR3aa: CASSRSQGSQYF
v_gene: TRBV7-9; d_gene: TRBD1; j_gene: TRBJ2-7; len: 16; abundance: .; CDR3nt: TGTGCCAGCAGCTTAGCGCTGACAGGGGACTCCTACGAGCAGTACTTC; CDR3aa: CASSLALTGDSYEQYF
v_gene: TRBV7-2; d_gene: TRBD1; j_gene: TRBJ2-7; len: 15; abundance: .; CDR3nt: TGTGCCAGCAGCTTAACATACTGGACAGGCGGCGAGCAGTACTTC; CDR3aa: CASSLTYWTGGEQYF
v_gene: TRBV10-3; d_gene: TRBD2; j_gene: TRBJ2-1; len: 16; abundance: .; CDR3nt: TGTGCCATCAGTGAGTCGACTCTGGGGCGGGAGGGGGAGCAGTTCTTC; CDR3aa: CAISESTLGREGEQFF
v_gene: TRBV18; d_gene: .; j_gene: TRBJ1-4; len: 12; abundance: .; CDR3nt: TGTGCCAGCTCACCCCTCAATGAAAAACTGTTTTTT; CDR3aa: CASSPLNEKLFF
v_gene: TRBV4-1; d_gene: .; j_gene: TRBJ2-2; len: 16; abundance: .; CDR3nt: TGCGCCAGCAGCCAAGAAGGAGGGTTCAACACCGGGGAGCTGTTTTTT; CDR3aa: CASSQEGGFNTGELFF
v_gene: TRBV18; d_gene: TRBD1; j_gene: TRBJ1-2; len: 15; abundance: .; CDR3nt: TGTGCCAGCTCACCGGGACAGGGGGGTTACTATGGCTACACCTTC; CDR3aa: CASSPGQGGYYGYTF
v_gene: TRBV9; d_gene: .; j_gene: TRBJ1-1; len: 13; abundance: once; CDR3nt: TGTGCCAGCAGCGTAGCTAGGCAGACTGAAGCTTTCTTT; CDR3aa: CASSVARQTEAFF
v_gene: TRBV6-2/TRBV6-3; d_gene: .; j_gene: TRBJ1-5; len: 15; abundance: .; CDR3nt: TGTGCCAGCAGTTACTCACCGGGGGTGAATCAGCCCCAGCATTTT; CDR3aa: CASSYSPGVNQPQHF
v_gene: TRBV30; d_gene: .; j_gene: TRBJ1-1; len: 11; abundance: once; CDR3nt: TGTGCCTGGAGAACAAACACTGAAGCTTTCTTT; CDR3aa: CAWRTNTEAFF
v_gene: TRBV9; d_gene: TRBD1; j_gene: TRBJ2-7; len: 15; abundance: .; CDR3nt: TGTGCCAGCAGCATGGGACAGGAAAGCTCCTACGAGCAGTACTTC; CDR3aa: CASSMGQESSYEQYF
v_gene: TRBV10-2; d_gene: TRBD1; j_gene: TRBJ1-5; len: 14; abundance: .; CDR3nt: TGCGCCAGCAGACAGGGGGGTGGCAATCAGCCCCAGCATTTT; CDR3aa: CASRQGGGNQPQHF
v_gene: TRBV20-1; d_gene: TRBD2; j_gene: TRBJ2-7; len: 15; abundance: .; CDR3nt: TGCAGTGCTAGTAAACTAGCGGGAGCCTTTTACGAGCAGTACTTC; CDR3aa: CSASKLAGAFYEQYF
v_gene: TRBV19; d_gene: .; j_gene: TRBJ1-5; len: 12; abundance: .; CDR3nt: TGTGCCAGTAGTGGGGGGAATCAGCCCCAGCATTTT; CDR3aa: CASSGGNQPQHF
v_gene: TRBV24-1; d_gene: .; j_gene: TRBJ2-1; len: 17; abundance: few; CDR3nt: TGTGCCACCAGTGATTTCGACTCCCCGAGCTCCTACAATGAGCAGTTCTTC; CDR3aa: CATSDFDSPSSYNEQFF
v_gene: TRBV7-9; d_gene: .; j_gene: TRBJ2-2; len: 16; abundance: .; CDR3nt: TGTGCCAGCAGCTTAGGGGTGACCGGAGGTCCCGGGGAGCTGTTTTTT; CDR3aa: CASSLGVTGGPGELFF
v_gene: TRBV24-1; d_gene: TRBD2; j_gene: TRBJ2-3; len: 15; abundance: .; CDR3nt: TGTGCCACCCGGACTAGCGGGACCGGCACAGATACGCAGTATTTT; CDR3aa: CATRTSGTGTDTQYF
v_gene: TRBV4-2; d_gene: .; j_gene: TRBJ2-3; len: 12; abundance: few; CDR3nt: TGTGCCAGCAGCCATGAACCCAGTGCGCAGTATTTT; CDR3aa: CASSHEPSAQYF
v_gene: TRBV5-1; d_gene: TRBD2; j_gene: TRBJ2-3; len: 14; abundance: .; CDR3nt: TGCGCCAGCAGCTGGCAGGGAGGGACAGATACGCAGTATTTT; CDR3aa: CASSWQGGTDTQYF
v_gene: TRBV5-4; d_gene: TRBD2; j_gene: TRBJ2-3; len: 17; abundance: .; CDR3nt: TGTGCCAGCAGCTTTGAGGCGGGGACTAGCGTCACAGATACGCAGTATTTT; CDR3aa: CASSFEAGTSVTDTQYF
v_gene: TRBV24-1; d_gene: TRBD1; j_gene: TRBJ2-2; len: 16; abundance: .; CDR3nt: TGTGCCACCAGCCGGGGGGGACAGGGGTACACCGGGGAGCTGTTTTTT; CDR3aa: CATSRGGQGYTGELFF
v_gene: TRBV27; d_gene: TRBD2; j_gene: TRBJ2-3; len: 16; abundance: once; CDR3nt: TGTGCCAGCAGATCTTACCCCGGGGGGGCCACAGATACGCAGTATTTT; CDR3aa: CASRSYPGGATDTQYF
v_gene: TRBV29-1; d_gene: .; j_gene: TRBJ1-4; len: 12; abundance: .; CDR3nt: TGCAGCGTGAACCAGGACAGCGAAAAACTGTTTTTT; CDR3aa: CSVNQDSEKLFF